This T cell receptor (beta chain) is from a study of PD-L1 blockade in urothelial cancer. About the study: Bladder-origin urothelial cancer in males covered about 85% of the 29 patients.

The V gene's germline CDR1 is GTSNPN and CDR2 SVGIG (reference sequence). V was clipped by 0 bases and J by 5 bases; unmatched bases: 6. The CDR3 is 16 amino acids. PCRs each included synthetic TCR analog templates spiked in. Only in-frame clones appear in the TCRdb table, and some are missing; sequencing was by immunoSEQ multiplex PCR. This table has 48,000 or so clones, approximately 81% appearing once. Regarding time point: peripheral blood 6 weeks after treatment start. Material: PBMCs, obtained around atezolizumab (anti-PD-L1) treatment. The J gene is TRBJ2-2, the V gene TRBV30; 10 positions match TRBD2. The source is a man between 65 and 85 years old with urothelial cancer. CDR3 sequence reads: CAWSVLAGKRTGELFF. CDR3 sequence (DNA): TGTGCCTGGAGTGTACTAGCGGGAAAAAGGACCGGGGAGCTGTTTTTT.